The clone carrying this TCR gamma chain was detected ten times or more. TCRdb shows a much larger clone's protein in place of this DNA's translation, and the two differ at residue 10, likely through a read error; the protein shown is translated from the DNA. Vgamma9/Vdelta2+ and Vdelta2-negative gammadelta T cells were flow-sorted from PBMC for bulk sequencing. The data derive from a study of γδ T cells in repeated Plasmodium falciparum infection. The CDR3 sequence is 13 residues long. The germline gives CDR1 GITISATS, CDR2 ISYDGTV (reference sequence). TCRdb processed the multiplex PCR reads again with the CATT caller. In the table there are 28,000 or so gamma-chain clones, more than 1.4% of which are singletons.

Sequencing was done on a sample of gamma-delta T cells from blood. The rearrangement links TRGV9 to TRGJP1. No J gene is reported in TCRdb; it was inferred here by comparing the DNA with germline. The sequence came from a pool of human donors (malaria-infected and uninfected, not separated). In nucleotides, the CDR3 is TGTGCCTTGTGGGATTCAACTGGTTGGCTCAAGATATTT. Translation: CALWDSTGWLKIF.